This TCR beta chain was recorded in a study of cytotoxic CD8 clonotypes in ibrutinib-treated CLL. The protocol was immunoSEQ multiplex PCR, while the TCRdb copy is restricted to in-frame clones and leaves out a portion. Of approximately 92,000 clones listed, around 77% are singletons. From germline, CDR1 is WNHNN and CDR2 SYGVQD (reference sequence). The ends lost 2 bases at V and 6 bases at J; junction bases unmatched: 4. This CDR3 spans 15 amino acids. The sequencing used PBMCs, collected after 24 months of ibrutinib treatment. This clonotype originated in a human donor with chronic lymphocytic leukemia. The rearrangement joins TRBV10-1 to TRBJ2-4; TRBD2 matches 10 bases. CDR3 sequence (DNA): TGCGCCAGCAGTGAGACTAGCGGGAACGTAAACATTCAGTACTTC. Residues: CASSETSGNVNIQYF.